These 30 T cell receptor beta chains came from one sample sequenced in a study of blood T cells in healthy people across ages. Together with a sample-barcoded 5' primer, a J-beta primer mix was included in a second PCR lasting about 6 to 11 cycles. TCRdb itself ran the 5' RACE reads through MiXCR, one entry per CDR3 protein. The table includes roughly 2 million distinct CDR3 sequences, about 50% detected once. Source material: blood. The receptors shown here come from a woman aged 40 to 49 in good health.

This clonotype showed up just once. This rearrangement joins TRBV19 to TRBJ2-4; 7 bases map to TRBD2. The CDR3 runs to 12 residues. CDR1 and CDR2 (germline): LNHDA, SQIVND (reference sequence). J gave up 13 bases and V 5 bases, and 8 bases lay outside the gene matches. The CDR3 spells CASSQSGDLQYF. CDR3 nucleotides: TGTGCCAGTAGTCAGAGCGGGGACTTACAGTACTTC.

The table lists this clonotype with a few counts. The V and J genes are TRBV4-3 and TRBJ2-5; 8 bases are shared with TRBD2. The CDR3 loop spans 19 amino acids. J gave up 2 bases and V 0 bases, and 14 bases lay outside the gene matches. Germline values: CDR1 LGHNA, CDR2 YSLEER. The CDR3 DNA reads TGCGCCAGCAGCCAAGATCTAGTTGGGAGCGGGGGATCTCAAGAGACCCAGTACTTC. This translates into CASSQDLVGSGGSQETQYF.

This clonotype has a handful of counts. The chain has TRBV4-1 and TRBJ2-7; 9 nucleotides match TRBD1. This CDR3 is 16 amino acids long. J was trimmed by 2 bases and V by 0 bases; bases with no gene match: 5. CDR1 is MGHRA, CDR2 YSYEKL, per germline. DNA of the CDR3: TGCGCCAGCAGCCAAGATCACGGACAGGGGCCCTACGAGCAGTACTTC. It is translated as CASSQDHGQGPYEQYF.

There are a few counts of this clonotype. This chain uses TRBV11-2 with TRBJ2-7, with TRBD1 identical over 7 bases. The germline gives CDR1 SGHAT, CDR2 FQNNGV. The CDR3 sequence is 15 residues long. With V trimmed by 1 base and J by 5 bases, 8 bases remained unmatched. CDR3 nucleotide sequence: TGTGCCAGCAGCTTAGCGATCCACAGGGGCGACGAGCAGTACTTC. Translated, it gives CASSLAIHRGDEQYF.

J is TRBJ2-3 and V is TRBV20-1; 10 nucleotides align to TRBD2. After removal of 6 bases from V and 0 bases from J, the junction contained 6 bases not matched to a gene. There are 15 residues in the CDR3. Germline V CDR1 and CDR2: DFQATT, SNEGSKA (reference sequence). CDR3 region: CSATSGASSTDTQYF. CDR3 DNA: TGCAGTGCAACTAGCGGGGCGAGCAGCACAGATACGCAGTATTTT.

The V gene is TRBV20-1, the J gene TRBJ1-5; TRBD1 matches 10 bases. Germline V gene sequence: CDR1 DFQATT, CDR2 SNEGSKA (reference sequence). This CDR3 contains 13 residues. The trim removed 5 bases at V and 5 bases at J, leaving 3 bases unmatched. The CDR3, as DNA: TGCAGTGCTCGACAGGGGGCAGATCAGCCCCAGCATTTT. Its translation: CSARQGADQPQHF.

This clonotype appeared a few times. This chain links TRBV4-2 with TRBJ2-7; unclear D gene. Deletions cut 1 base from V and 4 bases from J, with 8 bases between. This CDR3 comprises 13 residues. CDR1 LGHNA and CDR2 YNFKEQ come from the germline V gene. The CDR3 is CASSQGITYEQYF. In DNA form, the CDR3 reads TGTGCCAGCAGCCAAGGGATTACTTACGAGCAGTACTTC.

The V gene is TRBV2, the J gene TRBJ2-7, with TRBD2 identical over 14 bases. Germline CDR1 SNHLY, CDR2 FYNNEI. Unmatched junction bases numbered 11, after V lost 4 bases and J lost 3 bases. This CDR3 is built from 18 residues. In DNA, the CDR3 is TGTGCCAGCAGTGGGGCCGGGACTAGCGGGGGAAACCGCTACGAGCAGTACTTC. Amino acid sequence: CASSGAGTSGGNRYEQYF.

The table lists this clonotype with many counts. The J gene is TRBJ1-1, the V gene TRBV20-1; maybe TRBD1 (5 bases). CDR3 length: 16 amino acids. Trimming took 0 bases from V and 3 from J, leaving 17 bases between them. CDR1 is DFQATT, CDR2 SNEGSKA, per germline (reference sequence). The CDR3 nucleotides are TGCAGTGCTAGAGACGAATCCTCCGTGGGGGACACTGAAGCTTTCTTT. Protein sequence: CSARDESSVGDTEAFF.

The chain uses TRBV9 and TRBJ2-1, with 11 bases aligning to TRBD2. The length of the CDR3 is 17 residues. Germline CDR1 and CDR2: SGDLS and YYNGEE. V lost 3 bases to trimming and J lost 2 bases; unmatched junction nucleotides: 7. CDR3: CASSADVAGGPYNEQFF. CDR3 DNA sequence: TGTGCCAGCAGCGCGGATGTAGCGGGGGGGCCCTACAATGAGCAGTTCTTC.

Here the CDR3 reads CAGWTGGKDEQYF. The CDR3 DNA follows: TGTGCCGGTTGGACAGGGGGCAAGGACGAGCAGTACTTC. V gene TRBV6-2 or TRBV6-3 combines with J gene TRBJ2-7, with 11 bases identical to TRBD1. Germline CDR1 reads MNHEY; CDR2 reads SVGEGT. The CDR3 sequence is 13 residues long. V lost 11 bases, J lost 5 bases, and 8 bases stayed unmatched.

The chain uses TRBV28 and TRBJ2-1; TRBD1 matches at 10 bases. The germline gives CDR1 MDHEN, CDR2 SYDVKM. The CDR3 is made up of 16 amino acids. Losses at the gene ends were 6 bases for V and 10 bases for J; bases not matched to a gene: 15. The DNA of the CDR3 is TGTGCCAGCAGATCCCCGGGACAGGGGCGGATCGGAGAGCAGTTCTTC. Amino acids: CASRSPGQGRIGEQFF.

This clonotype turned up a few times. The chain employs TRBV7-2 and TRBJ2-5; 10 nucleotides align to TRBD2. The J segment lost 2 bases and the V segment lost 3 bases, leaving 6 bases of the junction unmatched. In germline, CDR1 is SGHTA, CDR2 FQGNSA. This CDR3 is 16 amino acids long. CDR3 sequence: CASSFRRTSGQETQYF. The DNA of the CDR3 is TGTGCCAGCAGCTTCCGCAGGACTAGCGGTCAAGAGACCCAGTACTTC.

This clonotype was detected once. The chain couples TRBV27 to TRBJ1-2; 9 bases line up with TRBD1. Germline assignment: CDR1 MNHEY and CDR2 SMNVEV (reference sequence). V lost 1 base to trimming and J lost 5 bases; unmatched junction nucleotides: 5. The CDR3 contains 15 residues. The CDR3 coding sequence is TGTGCCAGCAGTTTATTTCTAGGGACAGGGTATGGCTACACCTTC. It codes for CASSLFLGTGYGYTF.

DNA for the CDR3: TGTGCCAGCAGCTTATTTCCCGGAATTGAGCAGTTCTTC. It yields the protein CASSLFPGIEQFF. This chain joins TRBV7-2 and TRBJ2-1; D unclear. Trimming cost V 2 bases and J 9 bases, with 11 bases left between them. Germline CDR1 is SGHTA and CDR2 is FQGNSA. This CDR3 has 13 residues.

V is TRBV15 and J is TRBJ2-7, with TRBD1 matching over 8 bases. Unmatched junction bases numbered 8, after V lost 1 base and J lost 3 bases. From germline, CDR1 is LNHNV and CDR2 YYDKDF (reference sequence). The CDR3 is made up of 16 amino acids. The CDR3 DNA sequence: TGTGCCACCAGCAGAGCTTCGGCAGGGGGCTACTACGAGCAGTACTTC. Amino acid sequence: CATSRASAGGYYEQYF.

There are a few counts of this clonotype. The CDR3 region has the DNA TGTGCCAGCAGTGGGGGGCTAGCGGGGAGAATTGGGGAGACCCAGTACTTC. Amino acid sequence: CASSGGLAGRIGETQYF. The chain has TRBV12-3 or TRBV12-4 and TRBJ2-4, with 9 bases aligning to TRBD2. The J call could be wrong; TRBJ2-5 is a better fit for the DNA end. CDR3 length equals 17 residues.

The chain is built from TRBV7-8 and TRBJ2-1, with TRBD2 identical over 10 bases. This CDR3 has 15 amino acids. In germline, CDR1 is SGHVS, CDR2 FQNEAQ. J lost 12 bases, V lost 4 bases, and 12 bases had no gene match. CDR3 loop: CASSSTSSVAGGQFF. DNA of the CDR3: TGTGCCAGCAGCTCAACTAGTAGTGTAGCGGGAGGGCAGTTCTTC.

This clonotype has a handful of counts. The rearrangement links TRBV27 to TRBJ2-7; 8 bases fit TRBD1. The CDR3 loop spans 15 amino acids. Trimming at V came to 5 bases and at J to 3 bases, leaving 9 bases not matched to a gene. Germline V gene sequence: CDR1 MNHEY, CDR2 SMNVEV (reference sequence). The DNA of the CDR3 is TGTGCCAGCAGTAGAGGCAGGGGGCCTTTCTACGAGCAGTACTTC. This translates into CASSRGRGPFYEQYF.

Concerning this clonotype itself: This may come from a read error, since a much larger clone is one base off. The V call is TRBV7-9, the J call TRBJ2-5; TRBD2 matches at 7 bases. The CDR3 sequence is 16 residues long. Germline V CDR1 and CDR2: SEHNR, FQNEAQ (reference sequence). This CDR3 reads CVSSTKGLTLQETQYF. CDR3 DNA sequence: TGTGTCAGCAGCACAAAGGGACTAACCCTCCAAGAGACCCAGTACTTC.

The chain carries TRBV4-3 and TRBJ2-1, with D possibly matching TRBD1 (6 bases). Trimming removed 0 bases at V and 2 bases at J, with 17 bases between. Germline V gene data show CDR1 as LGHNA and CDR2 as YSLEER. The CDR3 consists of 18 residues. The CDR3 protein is CASSQDSVSGAPYNEQFF. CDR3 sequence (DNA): TGCGCCAGCAGCCAAGACAGTGTGTCAGGGGCCCCCTACAATGAGCAGTTCTTC.

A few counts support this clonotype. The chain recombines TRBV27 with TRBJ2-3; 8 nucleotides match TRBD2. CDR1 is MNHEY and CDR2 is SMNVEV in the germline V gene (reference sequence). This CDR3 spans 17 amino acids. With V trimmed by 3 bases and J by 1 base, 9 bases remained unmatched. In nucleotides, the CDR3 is TGTGCCAGCAGTTTCGGCTTAGCGGGACCGCGCACAGATACGCAGTATTTT. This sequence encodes CASSFGLAGPRTDTQYF.

CDR3 sequence reads: CASSVAGLGAGDEQYF. The DNA of the CDR3 is TGTGCCAGCAGCGTAGCTGGGTTAGGGGCGGGCGACGAGCAGTACTTC. The chain uses TRBV9 and TRBJ2-7; the D gene could be TRBD1 or TRBD2 (5 bases each). CDR3 length equals 16 residues. V was cut by 0 bases and J by 5 bases, with 18 bases left in between. CDR1 and CDR2 (germline): SGDLS, YYNGEE.

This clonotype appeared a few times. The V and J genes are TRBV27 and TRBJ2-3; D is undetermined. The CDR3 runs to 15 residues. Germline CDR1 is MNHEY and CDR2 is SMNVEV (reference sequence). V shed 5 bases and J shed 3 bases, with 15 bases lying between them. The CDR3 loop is CASSPDSPLTDTQYF. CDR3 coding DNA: TGTGCCAGCAGTCCCGATTCCCCATTAACAGATACGCAGTATTTT.

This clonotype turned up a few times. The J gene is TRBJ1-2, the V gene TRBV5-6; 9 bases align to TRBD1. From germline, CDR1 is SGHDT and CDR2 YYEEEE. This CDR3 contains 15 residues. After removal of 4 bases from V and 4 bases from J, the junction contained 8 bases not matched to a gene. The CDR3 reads CASSPRTGAFYGYTF. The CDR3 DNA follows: TGTGCCAGCAGCCCCAGGACAGGGGCTTTCTATGGCTACACCTTC.

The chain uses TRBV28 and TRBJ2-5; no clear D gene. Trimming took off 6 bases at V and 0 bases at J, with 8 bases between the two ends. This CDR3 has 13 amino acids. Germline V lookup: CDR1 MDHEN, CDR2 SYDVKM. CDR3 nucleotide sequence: TGTGCCAGCAGGCCCACAAACCAAGAGACCCAGTACTTC. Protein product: CASRPTNQETQYF.

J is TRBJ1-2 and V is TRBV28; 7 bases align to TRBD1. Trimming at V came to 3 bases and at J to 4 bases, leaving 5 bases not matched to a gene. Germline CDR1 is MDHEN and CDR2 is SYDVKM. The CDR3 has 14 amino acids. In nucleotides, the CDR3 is TGTGCCAGCAGTTTGGGCGGGACAGTCTATGGCTACACCTTC. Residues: CASSLGGTVYGYTF.

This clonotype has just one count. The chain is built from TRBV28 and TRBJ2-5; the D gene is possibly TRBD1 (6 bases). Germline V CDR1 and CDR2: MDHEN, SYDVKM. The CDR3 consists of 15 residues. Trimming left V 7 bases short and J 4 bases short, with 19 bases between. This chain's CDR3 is CASTMGTLMAETQYF. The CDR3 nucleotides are TGTGCCAGCACCATGGGGACACTCATGGCAGAGACCCAGTACTTC.

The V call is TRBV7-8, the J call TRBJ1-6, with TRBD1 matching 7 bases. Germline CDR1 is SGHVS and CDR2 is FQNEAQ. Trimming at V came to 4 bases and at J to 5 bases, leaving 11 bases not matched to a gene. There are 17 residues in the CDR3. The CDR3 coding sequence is TGTGCCAGCAGCTCAGTTCGCGGGGACAGAAATAATTCACCCCTCCACTTT. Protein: CASSSVRGDRNNSPLHF. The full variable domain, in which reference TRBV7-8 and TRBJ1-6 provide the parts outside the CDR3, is GAGVSQSPRYKVAKRGQDVALRCDPISGHVSLFWYQQALGQGPEFLTYFQNEAQLDKSGLPSDRFFAERPEGSVSTLKIQRTQQEDSAVYLCASSSVRGDRNNSPLHFGNGTRLTVT.

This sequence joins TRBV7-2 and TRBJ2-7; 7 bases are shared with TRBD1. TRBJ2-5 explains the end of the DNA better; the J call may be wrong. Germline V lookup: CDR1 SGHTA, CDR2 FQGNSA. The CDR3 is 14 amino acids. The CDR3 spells CASSLMGTDGTQYF. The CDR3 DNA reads TGTGCCAGCAGCTTAATGGGGACAGATGGGACCCAGTACTTC.